This T cell receptor beta chain was identified in a study of neurological immune-mediated disorders. Unsorted libraries used 2 million PBMCs kept at -80 degrees C. TCRdb fed the 5' RACE reads into MiXCR, producing one record per CDR3 protein. Among roughly 65,000 distinct CDR3 sequences, about 4% were seen once, and the ten largest hold just over 2.5%. Ten or more counts support this clonotype. Trimming stripped 1 base from V and 1 base from J, with 13 bases between. The CDR3 loop spans 16 amino acids. The V gene's germline CDR1 is SGHTA and CDR2 FQGNSA. J is TRBJ2-5 and V is TRBV7-2, with a weak D call TRBD1 (6 bases). The sequence derives from a man between 45 and 60 years old with multiple sclerosis. The sequenced sample consisted of PBMCs. CDR3 sequence: CASSLGGGLAQETQYF. CDR3 coding DNA: TGTGCCAGCAGCTTAGGTGGGGGCTTGGCCCAAGAGACCCAGTACTTC.